This entry lists 7 T cell receptor beta chains sequenced from one sample in a study of shared clonotypes between healthy human individuals (TCRdb year 2020). CD8 naive samples were obtained by positive selection for CCR7 among CD45RO-negative cells, yielding a CD45RA+CCR7+ population from which TemRA cells were excluded. Library preparation employed the immunoSEQ multiplex PCR assay. TCRdb obtained this table from immuneACCESS and retained in-frame rearrangements with V and J assigned. These tables miss some clones; where compared with another copy, unresolved V genes account for less than half of the shortfall, and the remainder is unexplained. The sample profile shows around 2,100,000 clones; about 94% of them were found once. More than 0.95% of the sample goes to the ten largest clones. Sequenced input: naive CD8+ T cells sorted from blood. The sample's cell subset or site label, in plain terms: CD45RA+CCR7+. All receptors come from a man younger than 35 in good health.

The chain combines TRBV27 with TRBJ2-2; 9 bases are shared with TRBD2. Germline V CDR1 and CDR2: MNHEY, SMNVEV (reference sequence). The CDR3 runs to 17 residues. The V and J ends lost 5 bases and 0 bases, in that order; junction bases with no gene match: 7. The CDR3 DNA sequence: TGTGCCAGCAGTCCCTTTAGACTAGCGGCGAACACCGGGGAGCTGTTTTTT. It translates to CASSPFRLAANTGELFF.

About this clone: The same CDR3 arises from other DNA sequences in this sample as well. The chain joins TRBV7-9 to TRBJ2-1, with 7 bases that match TRBD1. The CDR3 has 15 residues. From germline, CDR1 is SEHNR and CDR2 FQNEAQ (reference sequence). Unmatched junction bases numbered 6, after V lost 5 bases and J lost 2 bases. The CDR3 here is CASSLSGGAYNEQFF. In DNA form, the CDR3 reads TGTGCCAGCAGCCTCTCAGGGGGAGCCTACAATGAGCAGTTCTTC.

This sequence joins TRBV11-2 and TRBJ1-1; tentatively, D is TRBD1 (6 bases). Deletions cut 5 bases from V and 0 bases from J, with 19 bases between. CDR1 is SGHAT and CDR2 is FQNNGV in the germline V gene. The CDR3 runs 17 residues. In DNA form, the CDR3 reads TGTGCCAGCAGCCTTGGGGGCTTTTTAGGGGTGAACACTGAAGCTTTCTTT. Translation: CASSLGGFLGVNTEAFF.

The chain couples TRBV5-6 to TRBJ1-2, with D possibly TRBD1 on 5 matching bases. Germline CDR1 SGHDT, CDR2 YYEEEE. This CDR3 has 14 amino acids. V lost 4 bases and J 1 base, leaving 11 bases between the germline ends. The CDR3 protein is CASSPTGDNYGYTF. The CDR3 DNA reads TGTGCCAGCAGCCCGACGGGGGATAACTATGGCTACACCTTC.

This chain uses TRBV27 with TRBJ2-1, with D possibly TRBD2 on 6 matching bases. CDR1 MNHEY and CDR2 SMNVEV come from the germline V gene (reference sequence). The CDR3 has 14 amino acids. The ends were cut back, 3 bases at V and 5 bases at J, with 11 bases in the middle. CDR3 in DNA: TGTGCCAGCAGTTTGCGGGGTCCCCACAATGAGCAGTTCTTC. Residues: CASSLRGPHNEQFF.

This chain uses TRBV19 with TRBJ1-5, with TRBD1 matching over 9 bases. CDR3 length: 17 amino acids. Trimming removed 5 bases from V and 2 bases from J; junction bases left unmatched: 10. Germline V CDR1 and CDR2: LNHDA, SQIVND (reference sequence). In nucleotides, the CDR3 is TGTGCCAGTAGTCCCCAAAGGGACAGGGTTGGCAATCAGCCCCAGCATTTT. It encodes CASSPQRDRVGNQPQHF.

This clone was recorded only once. The chain joins TRBV27 to TRBJ2-7, with D uncertain. The length of the CDR3 is 13 residues. Germline values: CDR1 MNHEY, CDR2 SMNVEV (reference sequence). Trimming shortened V by 7 bases and J by 5 bases, and 15 bases separated the two germline ends. The CDR3 here is CASTPRHVNEQYF. The CDR3 DNA sequence: TGTGCCAGCACCCCTCGGCATGTGAACGAGCAGTACTTC.